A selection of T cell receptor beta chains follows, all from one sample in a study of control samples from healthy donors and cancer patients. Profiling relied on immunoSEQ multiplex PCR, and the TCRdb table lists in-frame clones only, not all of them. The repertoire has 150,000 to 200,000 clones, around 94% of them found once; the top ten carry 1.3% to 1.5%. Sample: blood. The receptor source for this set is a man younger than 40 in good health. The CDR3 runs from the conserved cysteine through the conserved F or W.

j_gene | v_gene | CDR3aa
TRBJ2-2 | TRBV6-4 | CASSEGNLGGELFF
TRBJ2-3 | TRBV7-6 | CASSLGTGGSTDTQYF
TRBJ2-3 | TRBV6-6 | CASSPRAGALSTDTQYF
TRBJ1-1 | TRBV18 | CASSPLSGYAFF
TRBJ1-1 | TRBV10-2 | CASTTGIMNTEAFF
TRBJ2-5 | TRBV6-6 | CASSYNRRETQYF
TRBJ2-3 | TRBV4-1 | CASSQDGGLAVTDTQYF
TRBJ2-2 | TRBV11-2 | CASSPGTNTGELFF
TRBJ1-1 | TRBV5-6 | CASSRLRVLKDTEAFF
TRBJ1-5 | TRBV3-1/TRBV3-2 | CASSQMGNQPQHF
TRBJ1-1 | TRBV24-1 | CATSDRTGEAFF
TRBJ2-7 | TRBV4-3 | CASSQDLSGRDMFYEQYF
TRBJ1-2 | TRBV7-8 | CASSPDRNYGYTF
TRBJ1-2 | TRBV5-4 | CASSSKTQGAQGYTF
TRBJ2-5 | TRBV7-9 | CASSLGGQETQYF
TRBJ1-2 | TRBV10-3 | CAVGGSYGYTF